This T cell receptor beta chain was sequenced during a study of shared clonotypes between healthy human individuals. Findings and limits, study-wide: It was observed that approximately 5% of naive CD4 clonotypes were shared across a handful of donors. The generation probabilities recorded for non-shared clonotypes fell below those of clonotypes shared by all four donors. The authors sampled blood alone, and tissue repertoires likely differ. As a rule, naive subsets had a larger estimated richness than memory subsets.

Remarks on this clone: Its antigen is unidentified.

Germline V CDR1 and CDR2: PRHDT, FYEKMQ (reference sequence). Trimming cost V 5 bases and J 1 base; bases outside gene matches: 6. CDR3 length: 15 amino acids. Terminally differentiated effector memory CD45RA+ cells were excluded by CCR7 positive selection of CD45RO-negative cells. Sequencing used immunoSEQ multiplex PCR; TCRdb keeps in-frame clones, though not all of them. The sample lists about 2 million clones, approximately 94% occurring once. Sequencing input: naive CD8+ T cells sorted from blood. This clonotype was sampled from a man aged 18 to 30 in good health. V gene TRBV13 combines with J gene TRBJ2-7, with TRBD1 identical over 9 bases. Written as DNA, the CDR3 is TGTGCCAGCAGCGACCGACAGGGGGAATCCTACGAGCAGTACTTC. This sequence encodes CASSDRQGESYEQYF.